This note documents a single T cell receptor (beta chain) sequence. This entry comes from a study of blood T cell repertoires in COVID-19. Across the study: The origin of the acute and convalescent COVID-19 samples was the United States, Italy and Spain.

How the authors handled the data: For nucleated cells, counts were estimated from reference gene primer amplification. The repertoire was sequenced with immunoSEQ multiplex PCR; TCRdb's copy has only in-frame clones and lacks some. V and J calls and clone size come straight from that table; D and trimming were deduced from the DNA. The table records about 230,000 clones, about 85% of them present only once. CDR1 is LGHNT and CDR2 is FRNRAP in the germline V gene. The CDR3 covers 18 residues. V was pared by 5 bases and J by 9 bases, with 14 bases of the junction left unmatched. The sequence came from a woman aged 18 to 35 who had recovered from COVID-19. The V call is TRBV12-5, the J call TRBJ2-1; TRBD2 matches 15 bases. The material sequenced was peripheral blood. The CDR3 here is CASGGRTSGRADRIEQFF. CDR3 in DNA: TGTGCTAGTGGTGGACGGACTAGCGGGAGGGCGGACAGGATTGAGCAGTTCTTC.